The present entry profiles one TCR beta chain with its context. Antigen unknown. The data belong to a study of early T cells in non-severe SARS-CoV-2 infection. Study-wide results and caveats: Anti-spike CD8 specificities were favored by VDJdb matching, whose results missed private and CD4 specificities.

Separate cDNA molecules each had unique molecular identifiers attached to them. TCRdb independently ran MiXCR on the 5' RACE reads; one entry per CDR3 protein. Of 70,000 to 90,000 distinct CDR3 sequences detected, more than 12% appear once; the ten largest clones hold roughly 6%. The germline V gene encodes CDR1 MGHRA and CDR2 YSYEKL. V lost 0 bases and J lost 5, with 21 bases in between. The CDR3 runs 18 residues. The source is an adult who was a healthcare worker with PCR-confirmed SARS-CoV-2 infection or an uninfected control (not recorded which). The specimen sequenced was whole blood. The J gene is TRBJ2-3, the V gene TRBV4-1; possible D gene TRBD2, 6 bases. Here the CDR3 reads CASSQDGASAEGGDTQYF. Written as DNA, the CDR3 is TGCGCCAGCAGCCAAGATGGCGCTAGCGCGGAGGGTGGAGATACGCAGTATTTT.